This entry describes one T cell receptor beta chain. Unique molecular identifiers, one per molecule, were present on every TCR cDNA molecule. TCRdb analysed the 5' RACE reads with MiXCR anew, one entry per CDR3 protein. The sample yields 95,000 to 130,000 distinct CDR3 sequences, approximately 12% seen once. V lost 5 bases and J 5 bases, leaving 16 bases between the germline ends. Germline values: CDR1 SGHNT, CDR2 YYREEE (reference sequence). The CDR3 runs 14 residues. Sample time point: blood at routine non-recurrence follow-up after resection. Whole RNA, isolated from tumor, nontumor lung or frozen PBMC, was sequenced without prior sorting. These data come from a study of spatial heterogeneity in lung cancer. For the study at large: The follow-up PBMC samples were sequenced whenever they were available. The median time to follow-up was approximately 2 years after resection. There were, on average, more than eight raw-read appearances for each unique TCR and UMI combination. Detection of beta-chain sequences consistently exceeded that of alpha-chain sequences.

Sequenced material: PBMCs, taken at follow-up. The source of this sequence is a male donor with early-stage non-small cell lung cancer. The chain links TRBV5-4 to TRBJ1-1; TRBD1 is a possible D gene (5 bases). CDR3 nucleotides: TGTGCCAGCAGTTCGTCGAAGGGGCGTACTGAAGCTTTCTTT. Encoded protein: CASSSSKGRTEAFF.